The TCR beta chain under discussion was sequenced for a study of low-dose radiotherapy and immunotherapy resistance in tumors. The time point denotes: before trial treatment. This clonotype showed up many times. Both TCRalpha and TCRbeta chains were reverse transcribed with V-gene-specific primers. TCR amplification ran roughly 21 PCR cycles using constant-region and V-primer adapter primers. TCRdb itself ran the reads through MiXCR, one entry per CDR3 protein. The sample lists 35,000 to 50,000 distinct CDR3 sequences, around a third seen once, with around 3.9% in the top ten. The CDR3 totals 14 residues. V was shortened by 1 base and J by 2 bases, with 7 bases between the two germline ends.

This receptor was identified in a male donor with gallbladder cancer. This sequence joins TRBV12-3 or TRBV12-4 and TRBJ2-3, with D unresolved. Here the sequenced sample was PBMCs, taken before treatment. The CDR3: CASSLGVPTDTQYF. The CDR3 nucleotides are TGTGCCAGCAGTTTAGGGGTACCCACAGATACGCAGTATTTT.